This paragraph reports one TCR beta chain. The target of this receptor is not known. Per-nucleotide qualities are absent, and no much larger clonotype sits a single base away. The data belong to a study of blood T cells in healthy people across ages (dated by TCRdb to 2013 to 2016). For the study in its entirety: In model experiments, template switching captured roughly one uniquely barcoded TCR beta cDNA molecule for every two T cells. The study analyzed two additional independent replicas of 1 million unique cDNA reads from the same blood draw for two donors, one aged 18 to 30 and one aged 80 or older. Using deep sequencing normalized with unique cDNA molecular identifiers, the study measured how TCR beta repertoire diversity changes with age. Donors were grouped into four age groups: young (average approximately 15 years), middle-aged (roughly 37), aged (about 60) and long-lived (just over 80). Donors of different ages were randomly distributed across sequencing lanes to avoid experimental bias. Broad study findings and their caveats: Because donor CMV infection status was unknown, age-related changes in expanded clonotypes were potentially confounded. As age increased, observed TCR beta diversity per million T cells dropped in a roughly linear way, and a significant reduction was already evident by age about 40. Bulk unsorted PBMC profiling prevented conclusive comparison of naive and antigen-experienced compartments. Compared with the aged group, the long-lived group had more naive CD4+ T cells, fewer expanded clones and increased TCR diversity, suggesting age selection. A strong correlation was found between observed TCR beta diversity and the percentage of naive T cells measured by flow cytometry. Estimates of total diversity from one million sequenced T cells were regarded as lower bounds and underestimates.

Library generation was performed with 5' RACE. The instrument given in TCRdb is Illumina HiSeq 2500. A second about 7 to 11 cycle PCR used a sample-barcoded 5' primer and a J-beta primer mix. A unique molecular identifier was introduced onto each TCR beta cDNA molecule by a template-switch 5' adaptor carrying 12 random nucleotides. At least 2.5 million CDR3-containing paired-end reads were obtained from each sample. All of the RNA was converted into first-strand cDNA using the Mint cDNA synthesis kit, with a TRBC-specific oligonucleotide serving as the primer. All cDNA was treated with uracil-DNA glycosylase and then went through a first 18-cycle PCR with the universal primers M1SS and BC2_uni_R. The original methods were these. For normalization, 1 million high-quality reads, each with a distinct molecular identifier, were randomly selected from each sample. Reads sharing molecular identifiers were discarded rather than binned into consensus sequences. CDR3 identification, clonotype clustering and error correction used MiTCR with a Q25 quality threshold and the strictest error-elimination algorithm. A nonparametric unseen species model with Euler transformation was used to estimate lower-bound total TCR beta diversity. TCRdb redid the processing of the public reads, applying fastp at Q25 and MiXCR, and retained in-frame beta chains. Every distinct CDR3 protein forms one entry, paired with its most common genes and DNA. The V and J calls reflect TCRdb's pipeline rather than the authors' work. This sample gives approximately 1.5 million distinct CDR3 sequences in total; about 31% of them show up just once. Approximately 10% of the sample goes to the ten largest clones.

Sequences MDHEN (CDR1) and SYDVKM (CDR2) are obtained from the germline V gene. The CDR3 sequence holds 13 residues, the cysteine and phenylalanine included. This entry keeps only the CDR3 DNA: 39 bases, framed from base 1. V lost 6 bases and J lost 9 bases, and the count of bases not matched to a germline gene is 9. Donors were 39 systemically healthy Caucasian individuals from Russia aged 6 to 90 years. Each donor gave roughly 9 milliliters of peripheral blood, drawn into EDTA-treated Vacutainer tubes. PBMCs were isolated by Ficoll-Paque density-gradient centrifugation, with at least 6 million obtained per sample. Total RNA was extracted from PBMCs with Trizol reagent, with at least 5.5 micrograms obtained per sample. The percentages of naive CD45RAhigh/CD27high T cells were determined by flow cytometry on a PBMC aliquot from every donor.

This receptor was obtained from a young woman in good health. The sample was blood. Recombination joined TRBV28 with TRBJ1-2, and 8 junctional nucleotides match TRBD1. The CDR3 region reads CASSSGQGGRYTF. The DNA sequence reads TGTGCCAGCAGCTCAGGACAGGGAGGGCGCTACACCTTC.